These 11 T cell receptor beta chains came from one sample sequenced in a study of T cell responses to AZD1222 COVID-19 vaccine. Using immunoSEQ multiplex PCR, the repertoire was profiled, and TCRdb retains in-frame clones only, with some absent. In the table there are 100,000 to 150,000 clones, around 90% of which are singletons. The source material was peripheral blood, sampled on day 0 of AZD1222 vaccination. The source is an adult in good health.

This chain joins TRBV5-6 and TRBJ1-2, with D hard to call. The CDR3 consists of 14 residues. Trimming pared 1 base from V and 8 bases from J, leaving 15 bases between. The germline gives CDR1 SGHDT, CDR2 YYEEEE. The CDR3 reads CASSLIDTEGGYTF. In nucleotides, the CDR3 is TGTGCCAGCAGCTTGATAGACACCGAAGGAGGCTACACCTTC.

The rearrangement uses TRBV21-1 and TRBJ1-5. TRBV21-1 is labeled a pseudogene. There are 16 residues in the CDR3. The CDR3 DNA reads TGTGCCAGCAGCAAACGCCCCGGGAGGGAGGATCAGCCCCAGCATTTT. Its translation: CASSKRPGREDQPQHF.

J is TRBJ1-3 and V is TRBV5-1; D not certain. Trimming took 3 bases from V and 8 from J, leaving 12 bases between them. The CDR3 is 13 residues long. CDR1 is SGHRS and CDR2 is YFSETQ in the germline V gene. For the CDR3, the DNA is TGCGCCAGCAGCTGGAACGCTTGGGACACCATATATTTT. Translating gives CASSWNAWDTIYF. Combining the CDR3 with reference TRBV5-1 and TRBJ1-3 gives the whole variable domain KAGVTQTPRYLIKTRGQQVTLSCSPISGHRSVSWYQQTPGQGLQFLFEYFSETQRNKGNFPGRFSGRQFSNSRSEMNVSTLELGDSALYLCASSWNAWDTIYFGEGSWLTVV.

The chain links TRBV28 to TRBJ2-7; no definite D call. Germline CDR1 reads MDHEN; CDR2 reads SYDVKM. Trimming shortened V by 7 bases and J by 2 bases, and 12 bases separated the two germline ends. The CDR3 sequence is 13 residues long. Here the CDR3 DNA reads TGTGCCAGCATCGGCCAGCAGGCCTACGAGCAGTACTTC. It codes for CASIGQQAYEQYF.

This clone was seen only a few times. This chain connects TRBV4-1 to TRBJ2-7; no reliable D call. CDR3 length: 14 amino acids. CDR1 MGHRA and CDR2 YSYEKL come from the germline V gene. Trimming shortened V by 1 base and J by 2 bases, and 9 bases separated the two germline ends. DNA of the CDR3: TGCGCCAGCAGCCAAGTCAACCCAACCTACGAGCAGTACTTC. The encoded protein is CASSQVNPTYEQYF.

The chain combines TRBV6-6 with TRBJ1-1, with 7 bases identical to TRBD1. From germline, CDR1 is MNHNY and CDR2 SVGAGI (reference sequence). V dropped 4 bases and J dropped 11; count of bases not matched to a gene: 7. The CDR3 contains 12 residues. In DNA, the CDR3 is TGTGCCAGCAGTTCGGGGACAGCCCGGGCTTTCTTT. This sequence encodes CASSSGTARAFF.

The chain employs TRBV6-5 and TRBJ2-5, with a possible D match to TRBD1 (6 bases). Trimming pared 10 bases from V and 4 bases from J, leaving 13 bases between. The CDR3 sequence is 12 residues long. CDR1 is MNHEY and CDR2 is SVGAGI in the germline V gene. The CDR3 nucleotides are TGTGCCACCGCAGGGGTAGGAGAGACCCAGTACTTC. This encodes CATAGVGETQYF.

The J gene is TRBJ2-3, the V gene TRBV19; 13 nucleotides agree with TRBD2. The CDR3 runs 17 residues. Germline-derived CDR1 and CDR2 are LNHDA and SQIVND (reference sequence). Trimming took 3 bases from V and 0 from J; bases not matched to a gene: 3. This CDR3 is CASSIGLAGVSTDTQYF. The CDR3 DNA reads TGTGCCAGTAGTATTGGACTAGCGGGAGTCAGCACAGATACGCAGTATTTT.

This clone was observed a single time. This sequence joins TRBV2 and TRBJ2-1; 15 bases are shared with TRBD2. Germline lookup yields CDR1 SNHLY and CDR2 FYNNEI. J was trimmed by 2 bases and V by 4 bases; bases with no gene match: 0. The length of the CDR3 is 16 residues. The DNA for the CDR3 is TGTGCCAGCAGTGGGACTAGCGGGAGGGCCTACAATGAGCAGTTCTTC. It codes for CASSGTSGRAYNEQFF.

The rearrangement links TRBV12-5 to TRBJ1-5; 7 bases align to TRBD1. Germline CDR1 reads LGHNT; CDR2 reads FRNRAP. With 6 bases clipped from V and 2 bases from J, the junction kept 4 bases outside the gene matches. There are 14 residues in the CDR3. In nucleotides, the CDR3 is TGTGCTAGTGGCACAGGGGACGGCAATCAGCCCCAGCATTTT. Protein product: CASGTGDGNQPQHF.

V gene TRBV6-5 combines with J gene TRBJ2-7; TRBD1 matches 8 bases. After removal of 6 bases from V and 3 bases from J, the junction contained 7 bases not matched to a gene. Germline loops: CDR1 MNHEY, CDR2 SVGAGI. The CDR3 loop spans 14 amino acids. CDR3 in amino acids: CASRPGTGFYEQYF. As DNA, the CDR3 is TGTGCCAGCAGACCCGGGACAGGATTCTACGAGCAGTACTTC.